This entry is about one TCR beta chain. V was trimmed by 2 bases and J by 3 bases, leaving 8 bases between them. Germline values: CDR1 SEHNR, CDR2 FQNEAQ (reference sequence). This CDR3 is built from 14 residues. PCR employed 60 Vbeta and 13 Jbeta primers. The protocol was immunoSEQ multiplex PCR, while the TCRdb copy is restricted to in-frame clones and leaves out a portion. This table holds 150,000 to 200,000 clones, 55% to 75% found once. The record originates from a study of cytomegalovirus exposure and HLA in healthy donors. This sequence was found in a human donor in good health. Sequences were obtained from PBMCs. V usage is TRBV7-9 and J usage is TRBJ1-5, with D perhaps TRBD1 (6 bases). CDR3 region: CASSLQGNNQPQHF. CDR3 coding DNA: TGTGCCAGCAGCTTACAGGGGAACAATCAGCCCCAGCATTTT.